Listed below are T cell receptor beta chains from one sample, sequenced in a study of T cell repertoires in cytomegalovirus infection. Via MiXCR, TCRdb re-called the reads, giving one row per CDR3 protein. The data contain approximately 730,000 distinct CDR3 sequences, almost 30% of them singletons. No antigen has been identified for these receptors. This specimen consisted of cultured CD8+ T cells from PBMCs, obtained from culture after CMV antigen stimulation. Receptor source: a human donor in good health (CMV status not recorded). Some clones in this sample may be carry-over from other donors' samples. Each CDR3 is given with its conserved first and last residue. Fields, in order: V gene, D gene, J gene, clone size, CDR3 protein, CDR3 DNA. D genes are given only for firm matches. Not every row has a clone size; where given, it reads once, few, many or a size class.

V: TRBV2
D: NA
J: TRBJ1-1
size: NA
CDR3: CASSEGWAGNTEAFF
DNA: TGTGCCAGCAGTGAAGGTTGGGCAGGGAACACTGAAGCTTTCTTT

V: TRBV19
D: NA
J: TRBJ1-1
size: NA
CDR3: CASTLGRVWTEAFF
DNA: TGTGCCAGTACTCTTGGGAGGGTTTGGACTGAAGCTTTCTTT

V: TRBV7-9
D: TRBD1
J: TRBJ1-2
size: many
CDR3: CASSLGTGNDGYTF
DNA: TGTGCCAGCAGCTTAGGGACAGGGAACGATGGCTACACCTTC

V: TRBV7-2
D: TRBD2
J: TRBJ2-1
size: many
CDR3: CASTMEGLAAPQGPNEQFF
DNA: TGTGCCAGCACGATGGAGGGACTAGCGGCCCCGCAGGGGCCCAATGAGCAGTTCTTC

V: TRBV7-2
D: NA
J: TRBJ1-1
size: many
CDR3: CASSVYENTEAFF
DNA: TGTGCCAGCAGCGTTTACGAGAACACTGAAGCTTTCTTT

V: TRBV27
D: NA
J: TRBJ1-2
size: NA
CDR3: CASRGGNGYTF
DNA: TGTGCCTCGCGAGGGGGAAATGGCTACACCTTC

V: TRBV27
D: NA
J: TRBJ2-7
size: few
CDR3: CASSLARGSGAYEQYF
DNA: TGTGCCAGCAGTTTAGCCCGGGGAAGTGGGGCCTACGAGCAGTACTTC

V: TRBV12-3/TRBV12-4
D: NA
J: TRBJ1-3
size: many
CDR3: CASSPNRSGNTIYF
DNA: TGTGCCAGCAGTCCTAACAGATCTGGAAACACCATATATTTT

V: TRBV7-9
D: NA
J: TRBJ2-7
size: NA
CDR3: CASSSTAAYEQYF
DNA: TGTGCCAGCAGCTCCACAGCCGCCTACGAGCAGTACTTC

V: TRBV12-5
D: NA
J: TRBJ2-7
size: NA
CDR3: CASGLASRGTDYEQYF
DNA: TGTGCTAGTGGTTTGGCCTCGCGCGGGACCGATTACGAGCAGTACTTC

V: TRBV20-1
D: TRBD1
J: TRBJ1-1
size: once
CDR3: CSAADRDRVTEAFF
DNA: TGCAGTGCCGCAGACCGGGACAGGGTCACTGAAGCTTTCTTT

V: TRBV7-6
D: NA
J: TRBJ1-1
size: few
CDR3: CASSLDGGGLGQAFF
DNA: TGTGCCAGCAGCTTAGATGGAGGGGGGTTGGGGCAAGCTTTCTTT

V: TRBV7-8
D: NA
J: TRBJ2-1
size: many
CDR3: CASSLMDTYNEQFF
DNA: TGTGCCAGCAGCTTGATGGACACCTACAATGAGCAGTTCTTC

V: TRBV7-8
D: NA
J: TRBJ2-5
size: NA
CDR3: CASSPREQRETQYF
DNA: TGTGCCAGCAGCCCTCGAGAACAGAGGGAGACCCAGTACTTC

V: TRBV7-6
D: TRBD2
J: TRBJ2-1
size: NA
CDR3: CASSLSTSGENYNEQFF
DNA: TGTGCCAGCAGCTTATCCACTAGCGGGGAGAACTACAATGAGCAGTTCTTC

V: TRBV7-9
D: NA
J: TRBJ1-2
size: many
CDR3: CASSLDNREDSYGYTF
DNA: TGTGCCAGCAGCTTAGATAACAGGGAGGATTCCTATGGCTACACCTTC

V: TRBV7-2
D: NA
J: TRBJ2-3
size: many
CDR3: CASSPRMGESTDTQYF
DNA: TGTGCCAGCAGCCCCAGGATGGGGGAGAGCACAGATACGCAGTATTTT

V: TRBV12-3/TRBV12-4
D: NA
J: TRBJ1-3
size: NA
CDR3: CASRLRGIGNTIYF
DNA: TGTGCCAGCAGATTACGGGGAATTGGAAACACCATATATTTT

V: TRBV9
D: NA
J: TRBJ1-2
size: NA
CDR3: CASSVGAQGGYGYTF
DNA: TGTGCCAGCAGCGTGGGGGCCCAGGGAGGCTATGGCTACACCTTC

V: TRBV4-1
D: NA
J: TRBJ1-1
size: NA
CDR3: CASSQGNPGKMNTEAFF
DNA: TGCGCCAGCAGCCAAGGGAACCCAGGGAAAATGAACACTGAAGCTTTCTTT

V: TRBV6-1
D: TRBD2
J: TRBJ2-3
size: once
CDR3: CASSSPAGGCTDTQYF
DNA: TGTGCCAGCAGTTCCCCTGCGGGGGGTTGCACAGATACGCAGTATTTT

V: TRBV4-2
D: NA
J: TRBJ1-1
size: NA
CDR3: CASSQGVGAEAFF
DNA: TGTGCCAGCAGCCAAGGTGTTGGGGCCGAAGCTTTCTTT

V: TRBV27
D: NA
J: TRBJ1-6
size: NA
CDR3: CASSFPGLSSPLHF
DNA: TGTGCCAGCAGTTTCCCCGGTCTAAGTTCACCCCTCCACTTT

V: TRBV9
D: NA
J: TRBJ1-1
size: NA
CDR3: CASSEGGQLNTEAFF
DNA: TGTGCCAGCAGCGAGGGAGGACAACTGAACACTGAAGCTTTCTTT

V: TRBV7-2
D: TRBD2
J: TRBJ2-1
size: many
CDR3: CASSFGLVPYNEQFF
DNA: TGTGCCAGCAGCTTTGGACTAGTTCCCTACAATGAGCAGTTCTTC

V: TRBV13
D: TRBD1
J: TRBJ1-6
size: few
CDR3: CASRPAGTGRNSPLHF
DNA: TGTGCCAGCAGACCTGCCGGGACAGGGCGCAATTCACCCCTCCACTTT

V: TRBV3-1
D: NA
J: TRBJ1-1
size: few
CDR3: CASSQDGLRKPGTEAFF
DNA: TGTGCCAGCAGCCAAGACGGTTTAAGGAAGCCCGGCACTGAAGCTTTCTTT

V: TRBV5-4
D: NA
J: TRBJ2-7
size: NA
CDR3: CASSLGLPVEQYF
DNA: TGTGCCAGCAGCTTGGGACTCCCCGTGGAGCAGTACTTC

V: TRBV6-1
D: TRBD1
J: TRBJ2-2
size: few
CDR3: CASRDRAANTGELFF
DNA: TGTGCCAGCAGGGACAGGGCCGCGAACACCGGGGAGCTGTTTTTT

V: TRBV12-3/TRBV12-4
D: NA
J: TRBJ1-5
size: NA
CDR3: CASSSQGWNQPQHF
DNA: TGTGCCAGCAGTTCCCAGGGTTGGAATCAGCCCCAGCATTTT

V: TRBV7-2
D: TRBD1
J: TRBJ2-2
size: many
CDR3: CASRPGTGNTGELFF
DNA: TGTGCCAGCAGGCCCGGGACAGGAAACACCGGGGAGCTGTTTTTT

V: TRBV12-3/TRBV12-4
D: NA
J: TRBJ1-2
size: few
CDR3: CASSPGGGALYGYTF
DNA: TGTGCCAGCAGTCCCGGGGGGGGGGCGCTCTATGGCTACACCTTC

V: TRBV4-3
D: NA
J: TRBJ1-2
size: few
CDR3: CASSQEESVDGYTF
DNA: TGCGCCAGCAGCCAAGAAGAGAGTGTGGATGGCTACACCTTC

V: TRBV29-1
D: TRBD1
J: TRBJ2-1
size: few
CDR3: CSVLGQGAILYNEQFF
DNA: TGCAGCGTCCTCGGACAGGGGGCGATCCTCTACAATGAGCAGTTCTTC

V: TRBV27
D: NA
J: TRBJ1-5
size: NA
CDR3: CASRTEAPNQPQHF
DNA: TGTGCCAGCCGGACCGAGGCTCCGAATCAGCCCCAGCATTTT

V: TRBV7-2
D: TRBD1
J: TRBJ1-1
size: many
CDR3: CASSFQGASTEAFF
DNA: TGTGCCAGCAGCTTTCAGGGGGCGAGCACTGAAGCTTTCTTT

V: TRBV5-8
D: NA
J: TRBJ2-5
size: NA
CDR3: CASSFDSGGLETQYF
DNA: TGTGCCAGCAGCTTCGACAGCGGAGGTTTGGAGACCCAGTACTTC

V: TRBV27
D: TRBD1
J: TRBJ1-1
size: few
CDR3: CASSTLGTGVEAFF
DNA: TGTGCCAGCAGTACCCTCGGGACAGGGGTTGAAGCTTTCTTT

V: TRBV18
D: TRBD1
J: TRBJ1-2
size: NA
CDR3: CASSPTPQGASHGYTF
DNA: TGTGCCAGCTCACCAACCCCTCAGGGGGCAAGTCATGGCTACACCTTC

V: TRBV7-6
D: NA
J: TRBJ1-1
size: NA
CDR3: CASSPMTEPTNTEAFF
DNA: TGTGCCAGCAGCCCGATGACAGAACCAACGAACACTGAAGCTTTCTTT

V: TRBV11-2
D: NA
J: TRBJ2-3
size: NA
CDR3: CASSSYGGPLTDTQYF
DNA: TGTGCCAGCAGCTCTTACGGGGGACCTCTCACAGATACGCAGTATTTT

V: TRBV7-2
D: TRBD2
J: TRBJ2-2
size: few
CDR3: CASSLRVLAGGLGGELFF
DNA: TGTGCCAGCAGCTTACGGGTTCTAGCGGGGGGCCTCGGGGGGGAGCTGTTTTTT

V: TRBV10-2
D: TRBD1
J: TRBJ1-5
size: once
CDR3: CASSGDRYSNQPQHF
DNA: TGCGCCAGCAGTGGGGACAGATATAGCAATCAGCCCCAGCATTTT

V: TRBV23-1
D: TRBD2
J: TRBJ2-5
size: NA
CDR3: CASSQEGGGQETQYF
DNA: TGCGCCAGCAGTCAAGAAGGCGGGGGGCAAGAGACCCAGTACTTC